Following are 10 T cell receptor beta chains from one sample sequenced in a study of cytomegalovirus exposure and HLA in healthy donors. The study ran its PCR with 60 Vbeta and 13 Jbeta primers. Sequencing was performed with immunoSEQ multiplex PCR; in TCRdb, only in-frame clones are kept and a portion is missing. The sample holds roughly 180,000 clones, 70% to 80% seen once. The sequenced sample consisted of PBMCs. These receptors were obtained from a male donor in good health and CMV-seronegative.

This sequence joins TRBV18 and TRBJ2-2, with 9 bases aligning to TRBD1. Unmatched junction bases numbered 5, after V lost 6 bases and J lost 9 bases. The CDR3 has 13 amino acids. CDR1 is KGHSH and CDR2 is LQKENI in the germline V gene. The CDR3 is CASSHRGPRELFF. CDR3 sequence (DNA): TGTGCCAGCTCCCACAGGGGGCCTCGGGAGCTGTTTTTT.

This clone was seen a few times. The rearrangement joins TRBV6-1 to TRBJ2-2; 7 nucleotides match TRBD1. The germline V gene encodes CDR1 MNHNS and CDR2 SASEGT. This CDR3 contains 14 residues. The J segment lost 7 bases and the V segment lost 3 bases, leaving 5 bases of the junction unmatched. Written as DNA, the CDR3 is TGTGCCAGCAGTGAGACAGGGAGAGGCGGGGAGCTGTTTTTT. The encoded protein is CASSETGRGGELFF.

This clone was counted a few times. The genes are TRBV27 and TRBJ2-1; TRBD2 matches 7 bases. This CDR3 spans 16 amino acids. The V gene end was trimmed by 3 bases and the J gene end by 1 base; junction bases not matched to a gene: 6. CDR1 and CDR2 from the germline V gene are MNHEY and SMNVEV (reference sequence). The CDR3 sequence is CASSLGGGDSYNEQFF. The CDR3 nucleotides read TGTGCCAGCAGTTTGGGTGGGGGGGATTCCTACAATGAGCAGTTCTTC.

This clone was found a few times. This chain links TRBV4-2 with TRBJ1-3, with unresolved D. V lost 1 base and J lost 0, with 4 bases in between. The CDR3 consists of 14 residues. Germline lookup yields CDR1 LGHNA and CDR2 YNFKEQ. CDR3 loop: CASSQGHSGNTIYF. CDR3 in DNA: TGTGCCAGCAGCCAAGGGCACTCTGGAAACACCATATATTTT.

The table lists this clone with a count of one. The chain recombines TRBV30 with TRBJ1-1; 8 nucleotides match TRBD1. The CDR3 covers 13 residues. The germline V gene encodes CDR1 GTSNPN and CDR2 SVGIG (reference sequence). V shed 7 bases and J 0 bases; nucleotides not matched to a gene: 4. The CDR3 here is CASMTGVNTEAFF. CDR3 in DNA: TGTGCCTCGATGACAGGGGTGAACACTGAAGCTTTCTTT.

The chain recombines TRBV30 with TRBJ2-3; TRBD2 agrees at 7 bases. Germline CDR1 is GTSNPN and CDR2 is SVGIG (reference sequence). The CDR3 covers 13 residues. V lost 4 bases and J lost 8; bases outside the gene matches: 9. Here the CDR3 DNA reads TGTGCCTGGAACAAGCGGGATGGGGGTACGCAGTATTTT. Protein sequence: CAWNKRDGGTQYF. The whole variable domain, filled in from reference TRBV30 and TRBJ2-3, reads SQTIHQWPATLVQPVGSPLSLECTVEGTSNPNLYWYRQAAGRGLQLLFYSVGIGQISSEVPQNLSASRPQDRQFILSSKKLLLSDSGFYLCAWNKRDGGTQYFGPGTRLTVL.

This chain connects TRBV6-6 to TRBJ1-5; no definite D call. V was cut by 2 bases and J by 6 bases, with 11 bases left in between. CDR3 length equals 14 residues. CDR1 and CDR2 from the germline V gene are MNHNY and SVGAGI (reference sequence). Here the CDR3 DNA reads TGTGCCAGCAGTTACCGGGGTTCCGGTCAGCCCCAGCATTTT. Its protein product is CASSYRGSGQPQHF.

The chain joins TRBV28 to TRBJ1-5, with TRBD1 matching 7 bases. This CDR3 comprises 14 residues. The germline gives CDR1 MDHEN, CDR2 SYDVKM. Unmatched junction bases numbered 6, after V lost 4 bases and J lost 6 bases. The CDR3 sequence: CASSSGQRSQPQHF. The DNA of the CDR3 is TGTGCCAGCAGTTCGGGACAGAGGAGTCAGCCCCAGCATTTT.

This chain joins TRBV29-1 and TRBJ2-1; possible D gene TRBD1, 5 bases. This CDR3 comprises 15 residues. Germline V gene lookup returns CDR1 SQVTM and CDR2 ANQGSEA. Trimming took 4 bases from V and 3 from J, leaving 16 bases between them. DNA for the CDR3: TGCAGCGTTGCCCTTTATAGGGGCAACTACAATGAGCAGTTCTTC. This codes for CSVALYRGNYNEQFF.

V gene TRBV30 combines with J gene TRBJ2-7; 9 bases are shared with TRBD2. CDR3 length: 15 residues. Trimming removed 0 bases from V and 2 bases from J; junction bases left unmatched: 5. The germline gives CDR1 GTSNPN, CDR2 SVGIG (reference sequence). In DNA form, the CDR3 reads TGTGCCTGGAGTGTGCAGCTAGCGGGGACCTACGAGCAGTACTTC. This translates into CAWSVQLAGTYEQYF. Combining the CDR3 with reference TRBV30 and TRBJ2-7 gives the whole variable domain SQTIHQWPATLVQPVGSPLSLECTVEGTSNPNLYWYRQAAGRGLQLLFYSVGIGQISSEVPQNLSASRPQDRQFILSSKKLLLSDSGFYLCAWSVQLAGTYEQYFGPGTRLTVT.